This T cell receptor (beta chain) derives from a study of shared clonotypes between healthy human individuals (dated by TCRdb to about 2020). Turning to the overall study: The cohort comprised a couple of women and three men aged 18 to 49 years. For each donor, CD4 naive and CD4 memory were each run on three plates, CD8 naive on two plates, and CD8 memory on one plate. To estimate repertoire size and how much clonotype sharing occurs between individuals, the study deeply sequenced the blood TCR repertoires of roughly 5 healthy adults. To increase sequencing depth and limit assay-specific biases, different laboratories used diverse techniques to prepare libraries and sequence TCR repertoires. Between about 0.8 and 9 billion PBMCs per donor were obtained by leukapheresis.

CDR1 is given as SGHAT and CDR2 as FQNNGV, both from the germline V gene. The CDR3, cysteine through phenylalanine, is 14 amino acids long. Only the CDR3 part of the read is kept: 42 bases, read in frame from the first base. The V end loses 1 base and the J end loses 5 bases, and a stretch of 11 bases separates them. As concerns this clone: Its antigen remains undetermined. Base qualities were left out, and no much larger clone turns up one base away. The same CDR3 is also encoded by other DNA sequences in this sample.

The research as a whole found: Because the study included a small number of donors, the genetic and exposure-history diversity represented was limited. When a handful of donors were compared, the shared fraction of clonotypes was 5% to 6.5% for naive CD4, more than 3% for naive CD8, 2.3% for memory CD4, and 0.3% to 0.5% for memory CD8. Estimated clonotype richness was generally larger for naive than for memory subsets. Pairwise subsampling indicated that sequencing depth was expected to affect the degree of clonotype sharing among donors. Clonotypes shared by all four sorted-subset donors showed higher generation probabilities than non-shared clonotypes. Incomplete sequencing was indicated by rarefaction of sorted-subset datasets, despite the large sequencing depth. Sampling was restricted to blood, and TCR repertoires in tissues likely differ from the TCR repertoires found in blood.

TCR CDR3 regions were amplified from genomic DNA by multiplex PCR using the deep immunoSEQ assay. For each cell subset, the extracted genomic DNA was distributed evenly across all wells of several immunoSEQ 96-well plates, and each plate served as one replicate. For sorted subsets, roughly 190 ng of genomic DNA, equivalent to some 30,000 T cell genomes, went into each replicate PCR. Purified libraries were measured with a Qubit 3.0 fluorometer, size-checked on a Bioanalyzer 2100, and measured again with the KAPA Library Quantification kit. A separate single-read 150-cycle Illumina NextSeq 550 flow cell was used to sequence each immunoSEQ 96-well plate. The paper's processing steps were these. Because the immunoSEQ output held only junctional sequences and lacked quality scores, the filtering could not match the filtering applied to full-length reads. Sequences were annotated with PyIR, a Python wrapper for IgBLAST v1.9, using IMGT germline references to assign V/J genes and CDR3. Reads with weak V/J assignments (E-value above 1e-6), missing CDR3, stop codons, out-of-frame junctions, or ambiguous translated residues were removed. V3J clonotypes were defined as sequences sharing the same inferred V gene, J gene, and CDR3 amino acid sequence. Percentage overlap between repertoires was computed as shared unique clonotypes divided by the size of the smaller repertoire. Three approaches were used to assess repertoire richness: RTK rarefaction, the Chao1 estimator, and Recon v2.1 estimates of unobserved clonotypes. Generation probabilities for all TCRbeta clonotypes obtained by the gDNA method from a handful of donors were computed using OLGA. TCRdb mirrors the immuneACCESS table, restricted to in-frame sequences. Some clones are absent from its copies; in checked studies, under half trace to an unresolved V gene, and the reason for the others is unknown. V and J calls and clone size are those listed in that table; D and trimming were worked out from the DNA. The sample records a few million clones, roughly 92% of which are singletons. Under 0.15% of the sample rests with the top ten.

The donors were healthy, HIV-negative adults who had no recently reported acute infections or vaccinations. Every donor was a Caucasian adult living in Nashville, Tennessee, USA. CD4+ T cells were enriched by magnetic negative selection; naive cells were then positively selected on CD45RA, and the negative fraction formed the memory subset. Blood was obtained by leukapheresis, after which PBMCs were separated by Ficoll-Histopaque density gradient centrifugation and cryopreserved in liquid nitrogen vapor phase. Purity and quantity of every magnetically sorted T cell population were checked by analytical flow cytometry. Genomic DNA was isolated from every sorted fraction and measured by UV absorbance on a Nanodrop 2000c.

Here the chain combines TRBV11-2 and TRBJ2-5; no D gene call is confident. This TCR was sampled from a man younger than 35 in good health. What was sequenced was naive CD4+ T cells sorted from blood. Taken with the paper, the label for cell subset or site translates to: CD45RA+ positively selected. CDR3 protein: CASSLVGLQETQYF. The DNA reads TGTGCCAGCAGCTTAGTAGGGCTTCAGGAGACCCAGTACTTC.